These 8 T cell receptor beta chains share one sample of origin, sequenced in a study of cytomegalovirus exposure and HLA in healthy donors. Produced via immunoSEQ multiplex PCR; TCRdb's table is partial and in-frame only. The table includes 150,000 to 200,000 clones, roughly 83% detected once. The sample taken for sequencing was PBMCs. All receptors derive from a man aged 30-40 years in good health and CMV-seropositive.

This sequence joins TRBV5-8 and TRBJ1-4; D unresolved. The CDR3 sequence is 15 residues long. Per the germline V gene, CDR1 is SGHTS and CDR2 is YDEGEE. V lost 1 base and J 2 bases, leaving 9 bases between the germline ends. The CDR3 sequence is CASSLSGRTNEKLFF. The CDR3 DNA is TGTGCCAGCAGCTTGAGCGGGAGGACTAATGAAAAACTGTTTTTT. Looking up the rest from reference TRBV5-8 and TRBJ1-4 gives the full variable domain: EAGVTQSPTHLIKTRGQQATLRCSPISGHTSVYWYQQALGLGLQFLLWYDEGEERNRGNFPPRFSGRQFPNYSSELNVNALELEDSALYLCASSLSGRTNEKLFFGSGTQLSVL.

The rearrangement uses TRBV7-6 and TRBJ2-3, with TRBD1 matching 8 bases. This CDR3 comprises 15 residues. After removal of 1 base from V and 4 bases from J, the junction contained 4 bases not matched to a gene. The V gene's germline CDR1 is SGHVS and CDR2 FNYEAQ. The DNA of the CDR3 is TGTGCCAGCAGCTTAGGCTACAGGGGGGCAGATACGCAGTATTTT. Translating it yields CASSLGYRGADTQYF.

This clone was seen only once. The genes are TRBV28 and TRBJ2-7; TRBD1 agrees at 10 bases. The CDR3 loop spans 16 amino acids. The ends lost 1 base at V and 5 bases at J; junction bases unmatched: 8. The germline CDR1 and CDR2 sequences are MDHEN and SYDVKM. In DNA form, the CDR3 reads TGTGCCAGCAGTTTATTTAGGGGACAGGGGTGGAACGAGCAGTACTTC. Translated: CASSLFRGQGWNEQYF. Combining the CDR3 with reference TRBV28 and TRBJ2-7 gives the whole variable domain DVKVTQSSRYLVKRTGEKVFLECVQDMDHENMFWYRQDPGLGLRLIYFSYDVKMKEKGDIPEGYSVSREKKERFSLILESASTNQTSMYLCASSLFRGQGWNEQYFGPGTRLTVT.

The chain recombines TRBV28 with TRBJ2-1, with D possibly being TRBD1 (6 bases). Germline values: CDR1 MDHEN, CDR2 SYDVKM. The CDR3 sequence is 15 residues long. V lost 7 bases and J 2 bases, leaving 15 bases between the germline ends. For the CDR3, the DNA is TGTGCCAGCAATGTAGGGACACATACCTACAATGAGCAGTTCTTC. It is translated as CASNVGTHTYNEQFF.

The chain joins TRBV6-4 to TRBJ1-5; the D gene is possibly TRBD1 (6 bases). Trimming cost V 5 bases and J 3 bases, with 17 bases left between them. Germline-derived CDR1 and CDR2 are MRHNA and SNTAGT. This CDR3 region has 16 residues. CDR3 residues: CASSSRGREINQPQHF. The CDR3 nucleotides read TGTGCCAGCAGTTCAAGGGGGAGGGAGATCAATCAGCCCCAGCATTTT.

The chain joins TRBV2 to TRBJ1-4; D might be TRBD1 (5 bases). Trimming removed 4 bases from V and 2 bases from J, with 17 bases in between. This CDR3 region has 17 residues. CDR1 is SNHLY and CDR2 is FYNNEI in the germline V gene. CDR3 sequence: CASSVGPGGATNEKLFF. The CDR3 coding sequence is TGTGCCAGCAGTGTAGGGCCGGGAGGGGCCACTAATGAAAAACTGTTTTTT.

The CDR3 loop reads CATSSRLAEETQYF. CDR3 bases: TGTGCCACCAGCAGCCGACTAGCGGAAGAGACCCAGTACTTC. The J gene is TRBJ2-5, the V gene TRBV15; 9 bases are a match to TRBD2. Germline assignment: CDR1 LNHNV and CDR2 YYDKDF (reference sequence). CDR3 length: 14 residues. V lost 3 bases and J lost 3; bases outside the gene matches: 2.

The V gene is TRBV7-3, the J gene TRBJ2-5, with 7 bases that match TRBD2. The ends lost 7 bases at V and 4 bases at J; junction bases unmatched: 6. Looked up from germline, CDR1 is SGHTA and CDR2 is FQGTGA. The CDR3 length is 13 residues. In DNA, the CDR3 is TGTGCCAGCACCAAAAGGGAGGGAGAGACCCAGTACTTC. Its translation is CASTKREGETQYF.